Following are 7 T cell receptor beta chains from one sample sequenced in a study of shared clonotypes between healthy human individuals (dated by TCRdb to 2019 to 2021). Library preparation was by the immunoSEQ multiplex PCR assay. The table was pulled from immuneACCESS by TCRdb, which kept in-frame rearrangements only. Such tables lose some clones; where checked, under half of the loss comes from unresolved V genes, and the rest has no known cause. The sample has some 2.1 million clones on record, roughly 94% of them singletons. 0.13% of the sample comes from the top ten. The source material was naive CD4+ T cells sorted from blood. The cell subset or site label here, explained by the study, means: CD45RA+ positively selected. The receptors stem from a man aged 18 to 30 in good health.

Worth noting for this clone: Other DNA sequences in this sample translate to the same CDR3. V and J are TRBV19 and TRBJ1-5; tentatively, D is TRBD1 (5 bases). CDR1 and CDR2 from the germline V gene are LNHDA and SQIVND (reference sequence). This CDR3 contains 13 residues. Deletions cut 4 bases from V and 3 bases from J, with 7 bases between. The CDR3 here is CASSTGFNQPQHF. CDR3 coding DNA: TGTGCCAGTAGTACAGGGTTCAATCAGCCCCAGCATTTT.

V gene TRBV18 combines with J gene TRBJ2-2; D might be TRBD1 (5 bases). Trimming removed 5 bases from V and 4 bases from J, with 8 bases in between. The CDR3 runs 13 residues. Germline V gene sequence: CDR1 KGHSH, CDR2 LQKENI. CDR3 sequence reads: CASSSDSTGELFF. Here the CDR3 DNA reads TGTGCCAGCTCATCCGACAGCACCGGGGAGCTGTTTTTT. Variable domain in full (rest from reference TRBV18 and TRBJ2-2): NAGVMQNPRHLVRRRGQEARLRCSPMKGHSHVYWYRQLPEEGLKFMVYLQKENIIDESGMPKERFSAEFPKEGPSILRIQQVVRGDSAAYFCASSSDSTGELFFGEGSRLTVL.

The V call is TRBV11-2, the J call TRBJ1-2; D unresolved. Trimming pared 6 bases from V and 8 bases from J, leaving 13 bases between. The CDR3 totals 12 residues. Germline V CDR1 and CDR2: SGHAT, FQNNGV. CDR3 loop: CASSSGVGGYTF. The DNA of the CDR3 is TGTGCCAGCAGTAGCGGGGTAGGAGGCTACACCTTC. Filled out from reference TRBV11-2 and TRBJ1-2, the complete variable domain reads EAGVAQSPRYKIIEKRQSVAFWCNPISGHATLYWYQQILGQGPKLLIQFQNNGVVDDSQLPKDRFSAERLKGVDSTLKIQPAKLEDSAVYLCASSSGVGGYTFGSGTRLTVV.

The chain combines TRBV27 with TRBJ2-2; weak D call: TRBD1 (5 bases). The germline V gene has CDR1 MNHEY and CDR2 SMNVEV (reference sequence). V was trimmed by 6 bases and J by 7 bases, leaving 15 bases between them. The CDR3 contains 14 residues. The CDR3 bases are TGTGCCAGCAGCGACAGTTACACGGGCGGGGAGCTGTTTTTT. Protein product: CASSDSYTGGELFF.

This clone appeared a single time. The chain has TRBV5-6 and TRBJ2-5; tentatively, D is TRBD2 (6 bases). The CDR3 totals 14 residues. Germline V CDR1 and CDR2: SGHDT, YYEEEE. The V gene lost 5 bases and the J gene lost 3 bases, with 14 bases spanning the gap. The DNA for the CDR3 is TGTGCCAGCAGTTACTGGGACTTTGAAGAGACCCAGTACTTC. This translates into CASSYWDFEETQYF.

The rearrangement joins TRBV4-1 to TRBJ2-2, with TRBD1 identical over 9 bases. Germline values: CDR1 MGHRA, CDR2 YSYEKL. The CDR3 has 16 amino acids. The junction had 7 bases not matched to a gene; V was cut back by 2 bases and J by 6 bases. The CDR3 DNA sequence: TGCGCCAGCAGCCAAAAAGGGGGACAGGGAGCCGGGGAGCTGTTTTTT. Translation: CASSQKGGQGAGELFF.

The chain joins TRBV28 to TRBJ1-5; D possibly corresponds to TRBD1 (5 bases). The V gene lost 7 bases and the J gene lost 3 bases, with 13 bases spanning the gap. The length of the CDR3 is 14 residues. CDR1 is MDHEN, CDR2 SYDVKM, per germline. CDR3 in amino acids: CASISGQPNQPQHF. CDR3 DNA sequence: TGTGCCAGCATATCGGGGCAGCCCAATCAGCCCCAGCATTTT.